These 8 T cell receptor beta chains were all obtained from the same sample, sequenced in a study of blood T cell repertoires in COVID-19. Clones were sequenced by immunoSEQ multiplex PCR, and TCRdb holds only the in-frame ones, with some missing. Counted here are around 200,000 clones, 84% occurring once; the ten biggest clones make up less than 20%. The sequencing input was peripheral blood. The receptors stem from a woman older than 75 with active or convalescent COVID-19.

This chain links TRBV7-8 with TRBJ1-5, with 10 nucleotides matching TRBD1. Trimming at V came to 0 bases and at J to 2 bases, leaving 10 bases not matched to a gene. The germline CDR1 and CDR2 sequences are SGHVS and FQNEAQ. The CDR3 extends over 19 amino acids. The CDR3 sequence: CASSLAVRDRGWGNQPQHF. The CDR3 region has the DNA TGTGCCAGCAGCTTAGCGGTTCGGGACAGGGGTTGGGGCAATCAGCCCCAGCATTTT.

The chain couples TRBV19 to TRBJ1-1; 8 nucleotides align to TRBD1. The CDR3 has 14 amino acids. Germline CDR1 LNHDA, CDR2 SQIVND (reference sequence). The trim removed 5 bases at V and 4 bases at J, leaving 6 bases unmatched. The CDR3 here is CASSGQGSGTEAFF. CDR3 sequence (DNA): TGTGCCAGTAGTGGACAGGGATCAGGCACTGAAGCTTTCTTT.

This chain uses TRBV5-1 with TRBJ1-1; possible D gene TRBD1, 6 bases. V shed 4 bases and J shed 5 bases, with 18 bases lying between them. Per the germline V gene, CDR1 is SGHRS and CDR2 is YFSETQ. The CDR3 covers 15 residues. The CDR3 spells CASSDGAGGPTEAFF. Here the CDR3 DNA reads TGCGCCAGCAGCGACGGGGCGGGGGGCCCGACTGAAGCTTTCTTT. The full variable domain, with the rest looked up from reference TRBV5-1 and TRBJ1-1, is KAGVTQTPRYLIKTRGQQVTLSCSPISGHRSVSWYQQTPGQGLQFLFEYFSETQRNKGNFPGRFSGRQFSNSRSEMNVSTLELGDSALYLCASSDGAGGPTEAFFGQGTRLTVV.

Worth noting for this clone: This specimen includes other DNA sequences encoding the same CDR3. This chain connects TRBV27 to TRBJ2-1, with 13 positions matching TRBD2. The CDR3 is made up of 16 amino acids. Per the germline V gene, CDR1 is MNHEY and CDR2 is SMNVEV (reference sequence). The V and J ends lost 3 bases and 7 bases, in that order; junction bases with no gene match: 6. In nucleotides, the CDR3 is TGTGCCAGCAGTTTTCCCGGGACTAGCGGGGTGAATGAGCAGTTCTTC. Translation gives CASSFPGTSGVNEQFF.

The gene calls are TRBV2 and TRBJ1-2; D call uncertain. CDR1 SNHLY and CDR2 FYNNEI come from the germline V gene. V was pared by 7 bases and J by 1 base, with 4 bases between. The CDR3 consists of 11 residues. CDR3 protein: CASNSNYGYTF. DNA for the CDR3: TGTGCCAGCAACAGTAACTATGGCTACACCTTC.

This CDR3 reads CASTTGNTIYF. CDR3 DNA sequence: TGTGCCAGCACTACCGGGAACACCATATATTTT. This rearrangement joins TRBV11-2 to TRBJ1-3; the D is unclear. V lost 7 bases and J lost 7, with 8 bases in between. Germline V CDR1 and CDR2: SGHAT, FQNNGV. The CDR3 is made up of 11 amino acids.

In nucleotides, the CDR3 is TGTGCCAGCAGCTGGGATAGCGGGAGGGCCGGGATCGAGCAGTACTTC. It encodes CASSWDSGRAGIEQYF. The rearrangement joins TRBV7-2 to TRBJ2-7; 11 nucleotides match TRBD2. Germline V lookup: CDR1 SGHTA, CDR2 FQGNSA. This CDR3 comprises 16 residues. J lost 6 bases, V lost 4 bases, and 11 bases had no gene match.

The V and J genes are TRBV7-9 and TRBJ2-5, with 8 bases fitting TRBD2. Germline V gene sequence: CDR1 SEHNR, CDR2 FQNEAQ (reference sequence). The CDR3 is 16 amino acids. The J segment lost 1 base and the V segment lost 1 base, leaving 5 bases of the junction unmatched. The CDR3 here is CASSLGAGGSQETQYF. The CDR3 bases are TGTGCCAGCAGCTTAGGGGCGGGAGGTTCCCAAGAGACCCAGTACTTC.